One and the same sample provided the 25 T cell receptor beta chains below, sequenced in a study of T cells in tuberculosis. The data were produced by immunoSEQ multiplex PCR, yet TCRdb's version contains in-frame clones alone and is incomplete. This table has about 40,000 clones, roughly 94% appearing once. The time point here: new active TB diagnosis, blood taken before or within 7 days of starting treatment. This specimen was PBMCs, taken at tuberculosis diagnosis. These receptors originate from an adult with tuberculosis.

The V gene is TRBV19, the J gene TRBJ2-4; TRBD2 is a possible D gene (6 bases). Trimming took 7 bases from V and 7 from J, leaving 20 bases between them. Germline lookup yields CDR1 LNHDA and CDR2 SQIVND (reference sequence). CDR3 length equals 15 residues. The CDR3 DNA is TGTGCCAGTACCCCGTGGGGGGAGAGGACGAACATTCAGTACTTC. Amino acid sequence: CASTPWGERTNIQYF.

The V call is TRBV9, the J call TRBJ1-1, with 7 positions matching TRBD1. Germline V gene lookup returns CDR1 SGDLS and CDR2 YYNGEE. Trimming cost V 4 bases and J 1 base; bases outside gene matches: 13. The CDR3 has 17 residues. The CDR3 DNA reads TGTGCCAGCAGCACCACAGGGGCCGGGTTGGGGAACACTGAAGCTTTCTTT. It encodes CASSTTGAGLGNTEAFF.

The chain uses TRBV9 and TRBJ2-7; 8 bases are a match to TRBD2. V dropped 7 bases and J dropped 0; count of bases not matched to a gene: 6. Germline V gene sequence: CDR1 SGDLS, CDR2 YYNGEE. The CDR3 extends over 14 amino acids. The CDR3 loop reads CASGRGDISYEQYF. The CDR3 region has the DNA TGTGCCAGCGGGCGGGGGGACATCTCCTACGAGCAGTACTTC.

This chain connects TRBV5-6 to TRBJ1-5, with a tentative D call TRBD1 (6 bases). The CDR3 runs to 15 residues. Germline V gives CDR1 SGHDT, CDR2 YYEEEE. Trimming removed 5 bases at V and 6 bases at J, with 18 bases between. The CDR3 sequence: CASSNGQGNSQPQHF. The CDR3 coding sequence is TGTGCCAGCAGTAACGGGCAGGGGAATAGTCAGCCCCAGCATTTT.

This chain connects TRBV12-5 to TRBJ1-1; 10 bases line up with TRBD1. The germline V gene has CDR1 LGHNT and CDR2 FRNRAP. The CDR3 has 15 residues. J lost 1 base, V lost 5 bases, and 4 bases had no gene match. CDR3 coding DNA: TGTGCTAGTGGTCAAAGGGACAGGGGGAACACTGAAGCTTTCTTT. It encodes CASGQRDRGNTEAFF.

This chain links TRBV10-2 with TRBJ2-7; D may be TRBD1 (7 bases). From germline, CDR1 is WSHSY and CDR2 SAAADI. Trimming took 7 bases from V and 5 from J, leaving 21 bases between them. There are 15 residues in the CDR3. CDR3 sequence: CASNDPAGGQDEQYF. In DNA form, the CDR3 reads TGCGCCAGCAACGACCCGGCAGGGGGGCAAGACGAGCAGTACTTC.

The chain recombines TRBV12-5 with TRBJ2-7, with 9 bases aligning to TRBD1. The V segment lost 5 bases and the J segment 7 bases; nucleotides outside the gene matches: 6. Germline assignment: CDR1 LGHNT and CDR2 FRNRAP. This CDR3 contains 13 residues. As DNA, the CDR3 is TGTGCTAGTGGTATAGGACAGGGGAGTGAGCAGTACTTC. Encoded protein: CASGIGQGSEQYF.

CDR3 region: CASSLQGATYEQYF. In DNA form, the CDR3 reads TGTGCCAGCAGTCTACAGGGAGCTACCTACGAGCAGTACTTC. The chain couples TRBV11-2 to TRBJ2-7, with D perhaps matching TRBD1 (6 bases). Germline loops: CDR1 SGHAT, CDR2 FQNNGV. This CDR3 is 14 amino acids long. V dropped 6 bases and J dropped 2 bases, with 14 bases sitting between them.

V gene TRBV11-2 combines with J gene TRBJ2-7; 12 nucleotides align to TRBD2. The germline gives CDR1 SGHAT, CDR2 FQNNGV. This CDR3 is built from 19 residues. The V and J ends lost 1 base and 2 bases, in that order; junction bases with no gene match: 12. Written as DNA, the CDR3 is TGTGCCAGCAGCTTAGCCAGAATAACTAGCGGGGGGAACCCCTACGAGCAGTACTTC. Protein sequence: CASSLARITSGGNPYEQYF.

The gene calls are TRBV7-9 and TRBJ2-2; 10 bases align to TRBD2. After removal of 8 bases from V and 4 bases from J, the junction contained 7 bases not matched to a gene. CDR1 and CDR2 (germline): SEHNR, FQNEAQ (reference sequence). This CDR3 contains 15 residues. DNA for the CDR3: TGTGCCAGCGGTGCTAGCGGGGGAGGCACCGGGGAGCTGTTTTTT. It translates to CASGASGGGTGELFF.

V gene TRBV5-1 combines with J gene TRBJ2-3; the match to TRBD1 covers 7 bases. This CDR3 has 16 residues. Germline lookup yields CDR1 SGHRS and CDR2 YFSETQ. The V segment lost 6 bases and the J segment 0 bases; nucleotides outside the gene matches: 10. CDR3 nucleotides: TGCGCCAGCAATTTCGTAGGGACAGTCAGCACAGATACGCAGTATTTT. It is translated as CASNFVGTVSTDTQYF. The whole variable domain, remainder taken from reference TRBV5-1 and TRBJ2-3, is KAGVTQTPRYLIKTRGQQVTLSCSPISGHRSVSWYQQTPGQGLQFLFEYFSETQRNKGNFPGRFSGRQFSNSRSEMNVSTLELGDSALYLCASNFVGTVSTDTQYFGPGTRLTVL.

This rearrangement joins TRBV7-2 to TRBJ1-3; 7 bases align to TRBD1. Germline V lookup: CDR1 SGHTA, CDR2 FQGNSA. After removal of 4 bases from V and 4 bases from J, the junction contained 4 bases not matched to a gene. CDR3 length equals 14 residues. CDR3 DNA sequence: TGTGCCAGCAGCTCGACAGGGACGGGAAACACCATATATTTT. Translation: CASSSTGTGNTIYF.

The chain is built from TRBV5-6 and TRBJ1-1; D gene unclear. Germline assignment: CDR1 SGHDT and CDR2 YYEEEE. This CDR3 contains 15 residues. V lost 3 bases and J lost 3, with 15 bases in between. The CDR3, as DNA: TGTGCCAGCAGCTATTCCGGGTCCTGGGACACTGAAGCTTTCTTT. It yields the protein CASSYSGSWDTEAFF.

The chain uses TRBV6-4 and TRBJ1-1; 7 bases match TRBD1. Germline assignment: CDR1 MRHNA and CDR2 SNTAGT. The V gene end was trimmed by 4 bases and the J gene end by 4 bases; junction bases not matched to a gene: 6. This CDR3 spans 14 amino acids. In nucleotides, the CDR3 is TGTGCCAGCAGTGCCACAGGGGCGGGCACTGAAGCTTTCTTT. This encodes CASSATGAGTEAFF.

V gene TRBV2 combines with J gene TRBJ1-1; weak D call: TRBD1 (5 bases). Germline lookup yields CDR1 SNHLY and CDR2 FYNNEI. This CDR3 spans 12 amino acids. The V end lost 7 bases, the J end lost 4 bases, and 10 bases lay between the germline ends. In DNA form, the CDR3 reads TGTGCCAGCAAGGGGTATAGCACTGAAGCTTTCTTT. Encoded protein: CASKGYSTEAFF.

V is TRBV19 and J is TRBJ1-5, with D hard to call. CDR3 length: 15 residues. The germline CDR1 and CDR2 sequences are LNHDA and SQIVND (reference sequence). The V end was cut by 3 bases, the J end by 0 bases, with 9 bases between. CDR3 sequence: CASSIGGFSNQPQHF. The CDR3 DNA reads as TGTGCCAGTAGTATTGGCGGCTTTAGCAATCAGCCCCAGCATTTT.

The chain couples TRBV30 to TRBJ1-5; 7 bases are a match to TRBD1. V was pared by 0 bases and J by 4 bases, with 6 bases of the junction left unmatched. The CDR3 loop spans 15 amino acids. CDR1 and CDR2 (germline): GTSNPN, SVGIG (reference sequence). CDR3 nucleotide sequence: TGTGCCTGGAGTGTGGAGACAGGGAGTAATCAGCCCCAGCATTTT. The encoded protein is CAWSVETGSNQPQHF. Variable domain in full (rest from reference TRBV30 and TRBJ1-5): SQTIHQWPATLVQPVGSPLSLECTVEGTSNPNLYWYRQAAGRGLQLLFYSVGIGQISSEVPQNLSASRPQDRQFILSSKKLLLSDSGFYLCAWSVETGSNQPQHFGDGTRLSIL.

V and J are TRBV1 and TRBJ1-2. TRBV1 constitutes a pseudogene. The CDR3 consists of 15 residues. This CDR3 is CTSSQGCVREPGYTF. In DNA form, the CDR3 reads TGCACCAGCAGCCAAGGTTGTGTTCGGGAGCCTGGCTACACCTTC.

The CDR3 here is CASSHPGGSETQYF. As DNA, the CDR3 is TGCGCCAGCAGCCACCCAGGGGGCTCGGAGACCCAGTACTTC. This rearrangement joins TRBV5-1 to TRBJ2-5, with TRBD1 matching over 8 bases. J gave up 5 bases and V 4 bases, and 7 bases lay outside the gene matches. The germline gives CDR1 SGHRS, CDR2 YFSETQ. The CDR3 sequence is 14 residues long. The complete variable domain, with remaining parts taken from reference TRBV5-1 and TRBJ2-5, reads KAGVTQTPRYLIKTRGQQVTLSCSPISGHRSVSWYQQTPGQGLQFLFEYFSETQRNKGNFPGRFSGRQFSNSRSEMNVSTLELGDSALYLCASSHPGGSETQYFGPGTRLLVL.

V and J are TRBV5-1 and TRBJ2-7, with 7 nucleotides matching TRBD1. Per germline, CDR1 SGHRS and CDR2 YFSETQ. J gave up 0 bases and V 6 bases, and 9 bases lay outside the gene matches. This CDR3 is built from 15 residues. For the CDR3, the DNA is TGCGCCAGCACGTCCGGGACAGAATACTCCTACGAGCAGTACTTC. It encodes CASTSGTEYSYEQYF. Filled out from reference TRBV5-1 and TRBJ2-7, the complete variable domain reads KAGVTQTPRYLIKTRGQQVTLSCSPISGHRSVSWYQQTPGQGLQFLFEYFSETQRNKGNFPGRFSGRQFSNSRSEMNVSTLELGDSALYLCASTSGTEYSYEQYFGPGTRLTVT.

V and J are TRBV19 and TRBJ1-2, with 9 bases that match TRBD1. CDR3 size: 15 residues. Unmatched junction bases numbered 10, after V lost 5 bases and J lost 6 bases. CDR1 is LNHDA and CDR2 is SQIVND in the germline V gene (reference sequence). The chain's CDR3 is CASSPYGQGRNGYTF. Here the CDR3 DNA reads TGTGCCAGTAGTCCCTACGGACAGGGGAGAAATGGCTACACCTTC.

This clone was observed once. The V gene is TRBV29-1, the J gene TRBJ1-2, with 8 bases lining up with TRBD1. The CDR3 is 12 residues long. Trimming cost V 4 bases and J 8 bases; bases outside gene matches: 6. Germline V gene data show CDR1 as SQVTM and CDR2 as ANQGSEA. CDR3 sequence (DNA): TGCAGCGTTGTCCGGACAGGGTCCGGCTACACCTTC. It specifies CSVVRTGSGYTF.

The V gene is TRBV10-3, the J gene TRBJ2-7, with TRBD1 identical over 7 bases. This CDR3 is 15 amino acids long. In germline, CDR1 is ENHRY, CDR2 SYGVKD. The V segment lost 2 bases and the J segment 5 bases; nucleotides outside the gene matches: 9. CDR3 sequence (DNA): TGTGCCATCAGTGAGCGTACGACAGGGCAGGACGAGCAGTACTTC. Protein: CAISERTTGQDEQYF.

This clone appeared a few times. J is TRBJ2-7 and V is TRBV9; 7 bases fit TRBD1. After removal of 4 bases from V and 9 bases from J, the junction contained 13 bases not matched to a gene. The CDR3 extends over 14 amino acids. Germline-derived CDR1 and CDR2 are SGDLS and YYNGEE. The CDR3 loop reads CASSPDVRGIGQYF. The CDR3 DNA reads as TGTGCCAGCAGCCCAGATGTCAGGGGGATCGGGCAGTACTTC.

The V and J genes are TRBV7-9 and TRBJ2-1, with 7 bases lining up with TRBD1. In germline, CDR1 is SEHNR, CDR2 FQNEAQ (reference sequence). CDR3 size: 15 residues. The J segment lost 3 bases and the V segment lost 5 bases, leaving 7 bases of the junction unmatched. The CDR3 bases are TGTGCCAGCAGCGCCCGACAGGGTGGCTACAATGAGCAGTTCTTC. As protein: CASSARQGGYNEQFF.